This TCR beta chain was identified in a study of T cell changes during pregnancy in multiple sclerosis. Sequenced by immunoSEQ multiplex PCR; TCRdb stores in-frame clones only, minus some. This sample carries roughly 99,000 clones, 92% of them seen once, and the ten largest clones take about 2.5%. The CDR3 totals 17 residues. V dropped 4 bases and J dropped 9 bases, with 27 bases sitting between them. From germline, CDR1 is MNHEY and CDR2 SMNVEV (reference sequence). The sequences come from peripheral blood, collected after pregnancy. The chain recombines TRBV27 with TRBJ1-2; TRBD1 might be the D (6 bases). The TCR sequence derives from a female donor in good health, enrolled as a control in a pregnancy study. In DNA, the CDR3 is TGTGCCAGCAGTTCCACGAAAACTATACAGGGAAAGATGAGCTACACCTTC. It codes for CASSSTKTIQGKMSYTF.